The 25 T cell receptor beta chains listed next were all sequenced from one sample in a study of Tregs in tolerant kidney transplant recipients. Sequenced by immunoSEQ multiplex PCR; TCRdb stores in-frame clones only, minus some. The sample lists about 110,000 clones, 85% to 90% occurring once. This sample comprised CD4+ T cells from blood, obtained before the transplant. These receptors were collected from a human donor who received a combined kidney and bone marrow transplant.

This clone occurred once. CDR3 region: CASSVGSTYNSPLHF. The DNA of the CDR3 is TGTGCCAGCAGCGTAGGGAGTACCTATAATTCACCCCTCCACTTT. The chain employs TRBV9 and TRBJ1-6; D gene unclear. V was trimmed by 0 bases and J by 2 bases, leaving 6 bases between them. The germline CDR1 and CDR2 sequences are SGDLS and YYNGEE. This CDR3 region has 15 residues. Using reference TRBV9 and TRBJ1-6 for the parts outside the CDR3, the full variable domain is DSGVTQTPKHLITATGQRVTLRCSPRSGDLSVYWYQQSLDQGLQFLIQYYNGEERAKGNILERFSAQQFPDLHSELNLSSLELGDSALYFCASSVGSTYNSPLHFGNGTRLTVT.

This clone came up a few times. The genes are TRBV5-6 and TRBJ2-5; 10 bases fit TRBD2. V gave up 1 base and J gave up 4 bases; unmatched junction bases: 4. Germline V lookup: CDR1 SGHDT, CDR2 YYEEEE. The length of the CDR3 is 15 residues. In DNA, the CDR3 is TGTGCCAGCAGCTTGTCGGTAGCGGGGGGAGAGACCCAGTACTTC. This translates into CASSLSVAGGETQYF.

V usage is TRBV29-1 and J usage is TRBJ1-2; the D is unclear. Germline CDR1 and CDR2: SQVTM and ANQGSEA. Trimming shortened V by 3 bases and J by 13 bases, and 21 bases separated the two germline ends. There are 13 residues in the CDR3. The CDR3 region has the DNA TGCAGCGTTGACCGTCCCCAAGATGCTACGTCCACCTTC. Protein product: CSVDRPQDATSTF. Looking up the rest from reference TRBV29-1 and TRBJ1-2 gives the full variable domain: SAVISQKPSRDICQRGTSLTIQCQVDSQVTMMFWYRQQPGQSLTLIATANQGSEATYESGFVIDKFPISRPNLTFSTLTVSNMSPEDSSIYLCSVDRPQDATSTFGSGTRLTVV.

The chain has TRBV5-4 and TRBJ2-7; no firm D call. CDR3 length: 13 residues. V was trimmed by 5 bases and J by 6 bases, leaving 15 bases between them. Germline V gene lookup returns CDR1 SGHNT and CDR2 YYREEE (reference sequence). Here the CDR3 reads CASSTGSSGEQYF. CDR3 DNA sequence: TGTGCCAGCAGTACCGGGTCGTCTGGCGAGCAGTACTTC. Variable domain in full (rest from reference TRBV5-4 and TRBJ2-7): ETGVTQSPTHLIKTRGQQVTLRCSSQSGHNTVSWYQQALGQGPQFIFQYYREEENGRGNFPPRFSGLQFPNYSSELNVNALELDDSALYLCASSTGSSGEQYFGPGTRLTVT.

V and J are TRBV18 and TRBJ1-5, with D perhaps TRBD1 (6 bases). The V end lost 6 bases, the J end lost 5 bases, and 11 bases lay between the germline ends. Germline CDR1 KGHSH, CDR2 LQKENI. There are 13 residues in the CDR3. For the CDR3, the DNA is TGTGCCAGCTCCCCGGGGGGCGATCAGCCCCAGCATTTT. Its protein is CASSPGGDQPQHF.

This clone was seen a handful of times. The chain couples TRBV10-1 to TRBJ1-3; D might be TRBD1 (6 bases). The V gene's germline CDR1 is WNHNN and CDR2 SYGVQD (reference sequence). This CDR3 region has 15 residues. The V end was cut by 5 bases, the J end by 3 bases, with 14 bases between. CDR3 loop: CASSPARGDGNTIYF. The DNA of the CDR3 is TGCGCCAGCAGTCCCGCCAGGGGTGATGGAAACACCATATATTTT.

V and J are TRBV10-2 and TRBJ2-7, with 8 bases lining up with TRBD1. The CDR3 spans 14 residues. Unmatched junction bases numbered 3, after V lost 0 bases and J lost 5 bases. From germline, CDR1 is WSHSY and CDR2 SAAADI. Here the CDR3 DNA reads TGCGCCAGCAGTGAGTCGGGGACAGGTAACGAGCAGTACTTC. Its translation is CASSESGTGNEQYF.

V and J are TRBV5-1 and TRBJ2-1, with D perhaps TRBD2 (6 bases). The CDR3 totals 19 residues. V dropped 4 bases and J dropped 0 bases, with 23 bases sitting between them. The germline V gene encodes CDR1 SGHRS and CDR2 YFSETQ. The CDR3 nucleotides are TGCGCCAGCAGCCAACCCGAAAAAGGCGGGGCGAGCTCCTACAATGAGCAGTTCTTC. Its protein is CASSQPEKGGASSYNEQFF. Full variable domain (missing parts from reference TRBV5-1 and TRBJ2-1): KAGVTQTPRYLIKTRGQQVTLSCSPISGHRSVSWYQQTPGQGLQFLFEYFSETQRNKGNFPGRFSGRQFSNSRSEMNVSTLELGDSALYLCASSQPEKGGASSYNEQFFGPGTRLTVL.

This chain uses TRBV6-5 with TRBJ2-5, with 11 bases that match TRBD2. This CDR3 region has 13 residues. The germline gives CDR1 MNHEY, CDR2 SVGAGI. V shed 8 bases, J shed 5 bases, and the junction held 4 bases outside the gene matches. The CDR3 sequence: CASALAGDETQYF. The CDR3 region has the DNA TGTGCCAGCGCACTAGCGGGAGACGAGACCCAGTACTTC.

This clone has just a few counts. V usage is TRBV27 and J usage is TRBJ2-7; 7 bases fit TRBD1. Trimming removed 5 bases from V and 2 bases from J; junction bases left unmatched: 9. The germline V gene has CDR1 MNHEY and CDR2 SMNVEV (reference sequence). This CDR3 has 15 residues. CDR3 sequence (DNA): TGTGCCAGCAGTGGATCGACAGGGCCCCCCTACGAGCAGTACTTC. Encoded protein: CASSGSTGPPYEQYF.

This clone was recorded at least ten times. The CDR3 is CAVKWAGRDTQYF. CDR3 nucleotides: TGTGCCGTAAAGTGGGCAGGGAGGGATACGCAGTATTTT. The V call is TRBV7-2, the J call TRBJ2-3; possibly TRBD2 for D (6 bases). This CDR3 has 13 amino acids. Germline values: CDR1 SGHTA, CDR2 FQGNSA. V lost 11 bases to trimming and J lost 6 bases, with 18 bases between them. The complete variable domain, with remaining parts taken from reference TRBV7-2 and TRBJ2-3, reads GAGVSQSPSNKVTEKGKDVELRCDPISGHTALYWYRQSLGQGLEFLIYFQGNSAPDKSGLPSDRFSAERTGGSVSTLTIQRTQQEDSAVYLCAVKWAGRDTQYFGPGTRLTVL.

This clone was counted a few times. For the CDR3, the DNA is TGTGCCAGCAGCACCGGGACAGGGGGCTTCTACGAGCAGTACTTC. Amino acids: CASSTGTGGFYEQYF. The chain has TRBV11-3 and TRBJ2-7, with TRBD1 matching over 12 bases. The CDR3 loop spans 15 amino acids. The trim removed 5 bases at V and 3 bases at J, leaving 5 bases unmatched. Germline lookup yields CDR1 SGHNT and CDR2 YENEEA. Based on the CDR3 plus reference TRBV11-3 and TRBJ2-7, the full variable domain is EAGVVQSPRYKIIEKKQPVAFWCNPISGHNTLYWYLQNLGQGPELLIRYENEEAVDDSQLPKDRFSAERLKGVDSTLKIQPAELGDSAVYLCASSTGTGGFYEQYFGPGTRLTVT.

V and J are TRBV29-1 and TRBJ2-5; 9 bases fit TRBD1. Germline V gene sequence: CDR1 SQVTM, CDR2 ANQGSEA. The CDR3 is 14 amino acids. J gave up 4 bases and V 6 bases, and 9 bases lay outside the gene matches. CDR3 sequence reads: CSVARGQGGETQYF. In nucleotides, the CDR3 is TGCAGCGTAGCACGGGGACAGGGTGGAGAGACCCAGTACTTC.

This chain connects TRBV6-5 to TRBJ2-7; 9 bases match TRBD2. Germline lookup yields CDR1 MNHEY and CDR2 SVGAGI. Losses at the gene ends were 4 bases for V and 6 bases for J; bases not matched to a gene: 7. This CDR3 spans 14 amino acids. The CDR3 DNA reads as TGTGCCAGCAGTTCTAGCGGGAAGGCCCCCGAGCAGTACTTC. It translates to CASSSSGKAPEQYF.

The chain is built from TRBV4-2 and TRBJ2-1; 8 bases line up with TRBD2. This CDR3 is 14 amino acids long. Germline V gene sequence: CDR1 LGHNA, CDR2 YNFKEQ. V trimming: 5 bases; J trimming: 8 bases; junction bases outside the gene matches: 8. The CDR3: CASSVREGGHEQFF. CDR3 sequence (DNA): TGTGCCAGCAGCGTCCGGGAGGGCGGTCATGAGCAGTTCTTC.

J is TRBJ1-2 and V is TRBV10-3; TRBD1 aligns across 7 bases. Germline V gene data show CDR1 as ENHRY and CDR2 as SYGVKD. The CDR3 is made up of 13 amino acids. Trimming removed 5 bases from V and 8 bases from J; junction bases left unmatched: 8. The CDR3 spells CAISLDRVGGYTF. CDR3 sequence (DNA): TGTGCCATCAGTCTCGACAGGGTTGGAGGCTACACCTTC.

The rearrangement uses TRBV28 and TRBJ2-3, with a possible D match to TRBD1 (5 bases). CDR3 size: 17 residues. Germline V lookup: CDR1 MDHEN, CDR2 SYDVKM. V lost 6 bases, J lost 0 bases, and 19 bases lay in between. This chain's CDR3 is CASRGAGLGSSTDTQYF. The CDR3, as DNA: TGTGCCAGCAGAGGGGCTGGCCTGGGTTCTAGCACAGATACGCAGTATTTT.

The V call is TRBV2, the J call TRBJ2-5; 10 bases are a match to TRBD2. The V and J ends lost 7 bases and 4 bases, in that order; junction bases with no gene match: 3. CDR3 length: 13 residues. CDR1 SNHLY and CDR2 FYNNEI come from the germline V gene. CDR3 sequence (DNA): TGTGCCAGCACTCTAGCGGGGGTAGAGACCCAGTACTTC. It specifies CASTLAGVETQYF. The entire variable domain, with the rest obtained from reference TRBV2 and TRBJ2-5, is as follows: EPEVTQTPSHQVTQMGQEVILRCVPISNHLYFYWYRQILGQKVEFLVSFYNNEISEKSEIFDDQFSVERPDGSNFTLKIRSTKLEDSAMYFCASTLAGVETQYFGPGTRLLVL.

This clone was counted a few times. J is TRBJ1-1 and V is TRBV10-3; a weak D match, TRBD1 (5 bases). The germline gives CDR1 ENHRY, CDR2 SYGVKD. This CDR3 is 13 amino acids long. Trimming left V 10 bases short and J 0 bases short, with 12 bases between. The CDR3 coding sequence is TGTGCCACTGGGGCCGGAATGAACACTGAAGCTTTCTTT. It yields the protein CATGAGMNTEAFF.

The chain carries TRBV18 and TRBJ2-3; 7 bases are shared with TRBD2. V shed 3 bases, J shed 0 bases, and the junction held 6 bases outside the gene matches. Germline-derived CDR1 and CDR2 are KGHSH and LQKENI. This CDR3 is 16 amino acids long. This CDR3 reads CASSPASGASTDTQYF. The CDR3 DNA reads TGTGCCAGCTCACCCGCGAGCGGGGCTAGCACAGATACGCAGTATTTT.

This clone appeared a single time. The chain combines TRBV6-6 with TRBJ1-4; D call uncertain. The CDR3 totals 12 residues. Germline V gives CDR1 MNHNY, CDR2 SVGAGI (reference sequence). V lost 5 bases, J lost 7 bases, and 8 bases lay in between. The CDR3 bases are TGTGCCAGCAGTCGGGTGTCTGAAAAACTGTTTTTT. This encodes CASSRVSEKLFF.

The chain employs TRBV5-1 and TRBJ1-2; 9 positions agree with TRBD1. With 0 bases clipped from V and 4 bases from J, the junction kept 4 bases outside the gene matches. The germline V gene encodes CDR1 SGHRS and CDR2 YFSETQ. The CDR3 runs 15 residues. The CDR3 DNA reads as TGCGCCAGCAGCTTGGGGGACAGGGCACCCTATGGCTACACCTTC. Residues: CASSLGDRAPYGYTF.

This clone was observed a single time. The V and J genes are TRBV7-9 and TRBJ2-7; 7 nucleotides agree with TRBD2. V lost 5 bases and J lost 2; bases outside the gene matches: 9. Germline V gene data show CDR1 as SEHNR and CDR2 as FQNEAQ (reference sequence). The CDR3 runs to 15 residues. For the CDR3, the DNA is TGTGCCAGCAGCCCCGGCGGGGGAAGAGCCTACGAGCAGTACTTC. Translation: CASSPGGGRAYEQYF.

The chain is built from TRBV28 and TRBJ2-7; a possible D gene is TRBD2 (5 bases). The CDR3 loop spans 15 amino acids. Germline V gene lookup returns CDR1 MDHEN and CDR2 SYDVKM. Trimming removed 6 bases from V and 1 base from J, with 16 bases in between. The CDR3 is CASSGLRRSSYEQYF. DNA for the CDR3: TGTGCCAGCAGCGGACTCCGACGATCTTCCTACGAGCAGTACTTC.

CDR3 amino acids: CAISTGSLARTRDANTGELFF. The CDR3 coding sequence is TGTGCCATCAGTACCGGATCTCTGGCGCGTACGCGGGACGCGAACACCGGGGAGCTGTTTTTT. The chain uses TRBV10-3 and TRBJ2-2, with D possibly being TRBD2 (6 bases). CDR1 and CDR2 (germline): ENHRY, SYGVKD. The V gene lost 5 bases and the J gene lost 0 bases, with 28 bases spanning the gap. The CDR3 sequence is 21 residues long.